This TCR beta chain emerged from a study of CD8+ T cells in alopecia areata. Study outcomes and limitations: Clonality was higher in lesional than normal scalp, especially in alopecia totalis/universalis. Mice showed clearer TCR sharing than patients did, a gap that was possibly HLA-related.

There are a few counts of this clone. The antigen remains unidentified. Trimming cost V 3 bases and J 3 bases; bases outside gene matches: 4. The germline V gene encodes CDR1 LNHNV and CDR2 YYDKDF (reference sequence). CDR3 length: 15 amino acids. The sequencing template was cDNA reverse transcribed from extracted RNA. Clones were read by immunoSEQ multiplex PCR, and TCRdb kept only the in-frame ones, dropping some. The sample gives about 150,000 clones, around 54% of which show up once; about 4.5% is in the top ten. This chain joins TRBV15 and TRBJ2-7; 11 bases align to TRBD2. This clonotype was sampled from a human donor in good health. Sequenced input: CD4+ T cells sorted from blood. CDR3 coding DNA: TGTGCCACCAGCAGTGCCCTAGCGGGAGGCTACGAGCAGTACTTC. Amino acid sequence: CATSSALAGGYEQYF.